This T cell receptor beta chain comes out of a study of beta chain features in type 1 diabetes. Study observations and caveats: Shorter TCRB CDR3s, moderately but significantly so, marked every one of the four CD4+ subsets in Type 1 diabetes patients.

TCRB transcripts that were expressed got sequenced, as all of the isolated RNA had been reverse transcribed. Some clones are missing from TCRdb's copy, which holds only in-frame ones; the method was immunoSEQ multiplex PCR. Found here are approximately 130,000 clones, about 18% of them singletons; the top ten hold around 2.5%. The V end lost 1 base, the J end lost 3 bases, and 16 bases lay between the germline ends. The length of the CDR3 is 17 residues. Per the germline V gene, CDR1 is MGHDK and CDR2 is SYGVNS. Remarks on this clone: The antigen remains unidentified.

The chain uses TRBV25-1 and TRBJ2-4, with D unresolved. Sequences were obtained from central memory CD4+ T cells from blood. The receptor comes from a man in his late teens or twenties with type 1 diabetes. The CDR3, as DNA: TGTGCCAGCAGTGAATTGATCCCCGGTATTGTCAAAAACATTCAGTACTTC. The encoded protein is CASSELIPGIVKNIQYF.